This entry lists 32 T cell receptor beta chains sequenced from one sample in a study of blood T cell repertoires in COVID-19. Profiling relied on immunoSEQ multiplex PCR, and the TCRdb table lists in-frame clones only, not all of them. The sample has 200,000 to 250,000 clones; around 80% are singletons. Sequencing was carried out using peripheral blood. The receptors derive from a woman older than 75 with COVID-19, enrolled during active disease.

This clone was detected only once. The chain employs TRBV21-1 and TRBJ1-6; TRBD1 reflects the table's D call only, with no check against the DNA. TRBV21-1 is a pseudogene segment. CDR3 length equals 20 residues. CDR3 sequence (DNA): TGTGCCAGCAGCTCGAAACCCGGACAGGGAGTTTGTTTCGATAATTCACCCCTCCACTTT. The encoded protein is CASSSKPGQGVCFDNSPLHF.

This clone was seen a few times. The CDR3 spells CASSRYGDRVNEKLFF. In DNA form, the CDR3 reads TGTGCCAGCAGCCGATATGGTGACAGAGTTAATGAAAAACTGTTTTTT. The chain has TRBV14 and TRBJ1-4; D perhaps matches TRBD1 (5 bases). The CDR3 contains 16 residues. Germline CDR1 and CDR2: SGHDN and FVKESK. The V end lost 4 bases, the J end lost 4 bases, and 16 bases lay between the germline ends. The complete variable domain, with remaining parts taken from reference TRBV14 and TRBJ1-4, reads EAGVTQFPSHSVIEKGQTVTLRCDPISGHDNLYWYRRVMGKEIKFLLHFVKESKQDESGMPNNRFLAERTGGTYSTLKVQPAELEDSGVYFCASSRYGDRVNEKLFFGSGTQLSVL.

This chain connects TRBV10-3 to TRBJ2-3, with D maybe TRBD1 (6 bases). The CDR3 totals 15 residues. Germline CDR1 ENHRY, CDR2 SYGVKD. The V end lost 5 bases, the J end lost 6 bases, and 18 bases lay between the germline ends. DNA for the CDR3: TGTGCCATCAGTCAAGGGGGTTATCTTGTGGATACGCAGTATTTT. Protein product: CAISQGGYLVDTQYF.

The CDR3 DNA sequence: TGCGCCAGCAGCCAAGACATCGGGGGCTATAATTCACCCCTCCACTTT. Translated, it gives CASSQDIGGYNSPLHF. The rearrangement uses TRBV4-1 and TRBJ1-6, with TRBD1 as a possible D gene (5 bases). The CDR3 covers 16 residues. The V gene lost 0 bases and the J gene lost 3 bases, with 9 bases spanning the gap. Germline CDR1 and CDR2: MGHRA and YSYEKL.

The CDR3 sequence is CASSASGGAADTQYF. The CDR3 DNA reads TGTGCCAGCAGCGCAAGCGGGGGGGCCGCTGATACGCAGTATTTT. The gene calls are TRBV9 and TRBJ2-3; TRBD2 matches at 10 bases. CDR3 length: 15 amino acids. V dropped 3 bases and J dropped 6; count of bases not matched to a gene: 7. In germline, CDR1 is SGDLS, CDR2 YYNGEE.

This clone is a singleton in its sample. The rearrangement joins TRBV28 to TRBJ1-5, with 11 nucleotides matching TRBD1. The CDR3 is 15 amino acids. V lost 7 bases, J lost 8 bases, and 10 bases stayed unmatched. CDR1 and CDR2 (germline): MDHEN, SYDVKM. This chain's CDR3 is CASTQRGQGAKPQHF. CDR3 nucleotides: TGTGCCAGCACCCAAAGAGGACAGGGGGCGAAGCCCCAGCATTTT.

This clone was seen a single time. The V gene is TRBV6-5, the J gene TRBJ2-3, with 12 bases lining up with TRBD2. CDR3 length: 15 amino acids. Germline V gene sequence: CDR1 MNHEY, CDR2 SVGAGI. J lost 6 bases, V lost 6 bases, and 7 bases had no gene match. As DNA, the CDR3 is TGTGCCAGCAGCCAACTAGCGGGGGGCCCCGATACGCAGTATTTT. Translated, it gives CASSQLAGGPDTQYF.

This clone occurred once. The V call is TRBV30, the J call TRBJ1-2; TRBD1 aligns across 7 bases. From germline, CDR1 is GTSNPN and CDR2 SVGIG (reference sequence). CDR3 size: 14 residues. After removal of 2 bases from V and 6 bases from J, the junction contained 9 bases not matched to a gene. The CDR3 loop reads CAWSPPLRGHGYTF. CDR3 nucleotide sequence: TGTGCCTGGAGTCCCCCCTTGAGGGGGCATGGCTACACCTTC.

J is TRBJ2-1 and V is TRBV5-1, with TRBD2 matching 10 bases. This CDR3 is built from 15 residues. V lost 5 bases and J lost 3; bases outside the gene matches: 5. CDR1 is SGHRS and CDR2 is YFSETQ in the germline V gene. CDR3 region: CASSYTSGVYNEQFF. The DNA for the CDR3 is TGCGCCAGCAGTTACACTAGCGGGGTCTACAATGAGCAGTTCTTC.

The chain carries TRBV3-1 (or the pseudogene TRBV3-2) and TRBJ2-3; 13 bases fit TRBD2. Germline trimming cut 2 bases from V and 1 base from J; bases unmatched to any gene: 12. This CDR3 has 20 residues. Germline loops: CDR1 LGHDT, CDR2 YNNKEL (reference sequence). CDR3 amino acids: CASSQPRLAGGRGGTDTQYF. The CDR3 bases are TGTGCCAGCAGCCAACCGAGACTAGCGGGGGGCCGTGGGGGCACAGATACGCAGTATTTT.

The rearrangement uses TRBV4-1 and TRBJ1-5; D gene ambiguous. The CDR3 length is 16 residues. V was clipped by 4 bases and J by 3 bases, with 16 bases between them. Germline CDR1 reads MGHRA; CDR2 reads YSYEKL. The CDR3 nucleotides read TGCGCCAGCAGCCTAACCGAGGCAGAAAACAATCAGCCCCAGCATTTT. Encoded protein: CASSLTEAENNQPQHF.

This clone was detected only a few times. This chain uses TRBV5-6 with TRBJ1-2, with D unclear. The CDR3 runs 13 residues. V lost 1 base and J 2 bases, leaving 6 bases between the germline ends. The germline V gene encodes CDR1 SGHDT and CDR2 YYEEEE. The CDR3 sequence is CASSLSKNYGYTF. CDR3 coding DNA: TGTGCCAGCAGCTTGTCTAAGAACTATGGCTACACCTTC.

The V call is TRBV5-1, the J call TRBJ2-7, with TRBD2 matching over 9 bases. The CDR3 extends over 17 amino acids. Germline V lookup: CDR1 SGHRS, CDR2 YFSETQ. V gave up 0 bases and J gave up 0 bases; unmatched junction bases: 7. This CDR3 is CASSLASAGGSSYEQYF. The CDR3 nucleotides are TGCGCCAGCAGCTTGGCCTCGGCGGGGGGGAGCTCCTACGAGCAGTACTTC.

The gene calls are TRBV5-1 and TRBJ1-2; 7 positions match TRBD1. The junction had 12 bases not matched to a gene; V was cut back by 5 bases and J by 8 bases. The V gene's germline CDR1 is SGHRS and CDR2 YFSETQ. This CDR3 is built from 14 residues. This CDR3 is CASRPGTANRGYTF. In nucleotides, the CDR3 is TGCGCCAGCAGACCGGGGACAGCAAATAGGGGCTACACCTTC.

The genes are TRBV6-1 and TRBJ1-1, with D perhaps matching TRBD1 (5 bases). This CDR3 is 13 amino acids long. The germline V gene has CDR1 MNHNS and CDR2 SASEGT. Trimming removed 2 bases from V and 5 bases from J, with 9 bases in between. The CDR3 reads CASSEQTVTEAFF. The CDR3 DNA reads TGTGCCAGCAGTGAACAGACAGTGACTGAAGCTTTCTTT.

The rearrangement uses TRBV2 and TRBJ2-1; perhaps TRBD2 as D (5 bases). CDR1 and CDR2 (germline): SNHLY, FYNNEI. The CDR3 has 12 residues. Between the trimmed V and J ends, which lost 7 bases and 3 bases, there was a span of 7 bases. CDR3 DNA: TGTGCCAGCACCCGGGACTACAATGAGCAGTTCTTC. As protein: CASTRDYNEQFF.

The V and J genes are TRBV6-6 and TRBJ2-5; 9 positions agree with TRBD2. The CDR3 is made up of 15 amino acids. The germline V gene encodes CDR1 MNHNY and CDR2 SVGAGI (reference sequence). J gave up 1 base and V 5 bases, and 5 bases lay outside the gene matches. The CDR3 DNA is TGTGCCAGCAGTGTCGCGGGGGGGGGCCAAGAGACCCAGTACTTC. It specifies CASSVAGGGQETQYF.

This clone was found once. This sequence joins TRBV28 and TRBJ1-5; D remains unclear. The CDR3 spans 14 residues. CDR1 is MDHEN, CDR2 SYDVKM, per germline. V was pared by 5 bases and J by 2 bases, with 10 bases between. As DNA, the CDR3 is TGTGCCAGCAGTCGAGCTGGTGGCAATCAGCCCCAGCATTTT. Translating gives CASSRAGGNQPQHF. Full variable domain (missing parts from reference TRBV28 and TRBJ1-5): DVKVTQSSRYLVKRTGEKVFLECVQDMDHENMFWYRQDPGLGLRLIYFSYDVKMKEKGDIPEGYSVSREKKERFSLILESASTNQTSMYLCASSRAGGNQPQHFGDGTRLSIL.

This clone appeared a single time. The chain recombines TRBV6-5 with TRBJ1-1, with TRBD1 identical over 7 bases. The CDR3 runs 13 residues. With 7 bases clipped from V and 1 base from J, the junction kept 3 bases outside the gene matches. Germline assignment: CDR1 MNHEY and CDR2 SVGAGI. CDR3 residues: CASTGQPNTEAFF. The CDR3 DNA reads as TGTGCCAGCACGGGACAGCCGAACACTGAAGCTTTCTTT.

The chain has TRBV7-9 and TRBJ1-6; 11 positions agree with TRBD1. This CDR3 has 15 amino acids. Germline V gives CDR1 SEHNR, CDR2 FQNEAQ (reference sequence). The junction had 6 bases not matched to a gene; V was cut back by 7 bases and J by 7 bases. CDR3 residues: CASTRGQGENSPLHF. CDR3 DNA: TGTGCCAGCACCCGGGGACAGGGGGAGAATTCACCCCTCCACTTT.

CDR3 nucleotides: TGTGCCAGCAGTCGTAGGACAGCTAATGAAAAACTGTTTTTT. As protein: CASSRRTANEKLFF. This sequence joins TRBV6-5 and TRBJ1-4; a possible D gene is TRBD1 (6 bases). CDR1 and CDR2 (germline): MNHEY, SVGAGI. Trimming removed 5 bases from V and 3 bases from J, with 10 bases in between. The CDR3 is made up of 14 amino acids.

CDR3: CASSQEGPGTSGEKGHEQYV. CDR3 in DNA: TGCGCCAGCAGCCAAGAAGGACCCGGGACTAGCGGAGAAAAGGGGCACGAGCAGTACGTC. The chain employs TRBV4-1 and TRBJ2-7; 11 bases agree with TRBD2. CDR1 is MGHRA, CDR2 YSYEKL, per germline. This CDR3 spans 20 amino acids. V shed 0 bases and J 5 bases; nucleotides not matched to a gene: 18.

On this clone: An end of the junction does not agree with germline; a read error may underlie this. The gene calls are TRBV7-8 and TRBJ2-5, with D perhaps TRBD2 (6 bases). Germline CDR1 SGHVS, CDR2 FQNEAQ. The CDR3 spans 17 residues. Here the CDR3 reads CASSPPVAGNLQEAQYF. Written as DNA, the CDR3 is TGTGCCAGCAGCCCCCCTGTGGCGGGGAACCTCCAAGAGGCCCAGTACTTC.

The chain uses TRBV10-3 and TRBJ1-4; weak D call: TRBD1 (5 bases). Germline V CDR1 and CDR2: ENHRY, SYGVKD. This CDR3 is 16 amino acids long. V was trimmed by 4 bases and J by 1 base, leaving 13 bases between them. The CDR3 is CAISVGGGGTNEKLFF. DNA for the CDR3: TGTGCCATCAGTGTAGGCGGGGGAGGAACTAATGAAAAACTGTTTTTT.

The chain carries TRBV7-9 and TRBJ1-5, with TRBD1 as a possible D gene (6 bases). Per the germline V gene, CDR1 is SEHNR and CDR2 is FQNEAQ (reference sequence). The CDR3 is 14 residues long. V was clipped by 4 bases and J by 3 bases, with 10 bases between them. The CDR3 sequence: CASSSTGFNQPQHF. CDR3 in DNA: TGTGCCAGCAGCTCCACAGGGTTCAATCAGCCCCAGCATTTT.

Written as DNA, the CDR3 is TGTGCCAGCTCATTCGGACAGAAAAGCTATTCACCCCTCCACTTT. Encoded protein: CASSFGQKSYSPLHF. The chain links TRBV18 to TRBJ1-6; a possible D gene is TRBD1 (6 bases). From germline, CDR1 is KGHSH and CDR2 LQKENI. The CDR3 is 15 residues long. V was trimmed by 5 bases and J by 8 bases, leaving 16 bases between them.

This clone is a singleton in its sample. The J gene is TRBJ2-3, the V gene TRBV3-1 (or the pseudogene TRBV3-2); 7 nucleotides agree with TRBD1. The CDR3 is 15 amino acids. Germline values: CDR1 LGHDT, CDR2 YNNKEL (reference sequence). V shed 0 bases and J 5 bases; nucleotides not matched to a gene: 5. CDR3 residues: CASSQEEAGGDTQYF. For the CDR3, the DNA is TGTGCCAGCAGCCAAGAAGAGGCAGGGGGAGATACGCAGTATTTT.

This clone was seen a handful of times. In nucleotides, the CDR3 is TGTGCCACCAGCAGCCGCCGAGGAGGCGGGGGAAACGCTGAAGCTTTCTTT. Its translation is CATSSRRGGGGNAEAFF. The chain combines TRBV15 with TRBJ1-1, with D possibly matching TRBD1 (5 bases). This CDR3 contains 17 residues. V lost 3 bases and J lost 6, with 23 bases in between. CDR1 LNHNV and CDR2 YYDKDF come from the germline V gene (reference sequence).

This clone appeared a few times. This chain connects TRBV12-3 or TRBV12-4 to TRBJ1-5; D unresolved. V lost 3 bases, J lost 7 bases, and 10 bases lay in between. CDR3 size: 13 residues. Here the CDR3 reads CASSFVGGQPQHF. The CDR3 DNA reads TGTGCCAGCAGTTTTGTGGGAGGGCAGCCCCAGCATTTT.

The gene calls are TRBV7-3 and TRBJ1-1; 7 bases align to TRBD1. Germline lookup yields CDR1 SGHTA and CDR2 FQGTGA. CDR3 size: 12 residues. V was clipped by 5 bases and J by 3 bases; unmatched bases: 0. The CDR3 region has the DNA TGTGCCAGCAGCACAGGGGACACTGAAGCTTTCTTT. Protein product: CASSTGDTEAFF.

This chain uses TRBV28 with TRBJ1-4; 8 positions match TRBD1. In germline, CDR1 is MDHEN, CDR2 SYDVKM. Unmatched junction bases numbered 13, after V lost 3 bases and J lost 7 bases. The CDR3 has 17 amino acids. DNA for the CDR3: TGTGCCAGCAGTTTCGGCCTTGGACAGGGCCTCGGTGAAAAACTGTTTTTT. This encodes CASSFGLGQGLGEKLFF.

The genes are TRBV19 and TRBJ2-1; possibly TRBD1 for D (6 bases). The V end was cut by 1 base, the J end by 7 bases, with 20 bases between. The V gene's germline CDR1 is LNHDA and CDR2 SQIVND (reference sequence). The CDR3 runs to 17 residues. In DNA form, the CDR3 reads TGTGCCAGTAGTATAGGAGCAGTGGGCAGGGGAAAAAATGAGCAGTTCTTC. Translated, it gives CASSIGAVGRGKNEQFF.